Presented here are 14 T cell receptor beta chains from one specimen sequenced in a study of sequential checkpoint blockade in melanoma. Sequenced by immunoSEQ multiplex PCR; TCRdb stores in-frame clones only, minus some. The table records 10,000 to 15,000 clones, around 20% of them present only once. The treatment denotes: randomized to nivolumab then ipilimumab (arm A) or the reverse (arm B). Sequenced here: tumor tissue (inferred from file names), sampled from a patient given nivolumab and ipilimumab in sequence. These receptors all come from a human donor with melanoma.

In its sample, this clone was seen a few times. The chain uses TRBV6-8 and TRBJ2-3; TRBD1 matches at 8 bases. CDR3 length: 16 amino acids. Germline V gene sequence: CDR1 MNHGY, CDR2 SAAAGT. V gave up 6 bases and J gave up 2 bases; unmatched junction bases: 10. CDR3 DNA sequence: TGTGCCAGCAGCCGCCGGGACAGGTTTTACACAGATACGCAGTATTTT. Residues: CASSRRDRFYTDTQYF.

This clone was detected many times. The rearrangement joins TRBV7-5 to TRBJ1-5. TRBV7-5 is designated a pseudogene. The CDR3 is 16 amino acids. Written as DNA, the CDR3 is TGTGCCAGCAGCCACTCTTTGGGGACTAGCAATCAGCCCCAGCATTTT. Amino acids: CASSHSLGTSNQPQHF.

The rearrangement joins TRBV5-1 to TRBJ2-5; TRBD2 is a possible D gene (5 bases). Trimming stripped 0 bases from V and 5 bases from J, with 11 bases between. Germline lookup yields CDR1 SGHRS and CDR2 YFSETQ. The CDR3 consists of 14 residues. CDR3 DNA: TGCGCCAGCAGCTTGGGCGGCGGGCGGGAGACCCAGTACTTC. Amino acids: CASSLGGGRETQYF.

This clone was found a few times. The chain has TRBV12-5 and TRBJ2-5; 10 positions match TRBD2. The CDR3 covers 15 residues. Germline-derived CDR1 and CDR2 are LGHNT and FRNRAP. The CDR3 here is CASDQAGGTGETQYF. The CDR3 bases are TGTGCCAGCGACCAAGCGGGGGGGACAGGAGAGACCCAGTACTTC.

The sample holds many counts of this clone. V and J are TRBV11-3 and TRBJ1-2; weak D call: TRBD1 (5 bases). Germline values: CDR1 SGHNT, CDR2 YENEEA. Trimming removed 6 bases at V and 2 bases at J, with 13 bases between. The CDR3 consists of 14 residues. The CDR3 region is CASRPGGINYGYTF. The CDR3 DNA reads TGTGCCAGCAGACCGGGGGGGATCAACTATGGCTACACCTTC.

The CDR3 reads CASRTTSGWETQYF. The CDR3 coding sequence is TGTGCCAGCAGGACGACTAGCGGGTGGGAGACCCAGTACTTC. This sequence joins TRBV28 and TRBJ2-5; 10 bases agree with TRBD2. The germline CDR1 and CDR2 sequences are MDHEN and SYDVKM. With 6 bases clipped from V and 5 bases from J, the junction kept 6 bases outside the gene matches. The CDR3 has 14 amino acids.

As concerns this clone: One end of the junction fails to match germline, which may point to a read error. CDR3 residues: CASSLGDRRNTGELFF. The CDR3 DNA reads as TGTGCTAGCAGCCTAGGGGACAGGAGGAACACCGGGGAGCTGTTTTTT. The genes are TRBV11-3 and TRBJ2-2, with TRBD1 identical over 8 bases. The CDR3 has 16 amino acids. Germline values: CDR1 SGHNT, CDR2 YENEEA.

This clone has a count of ten or more. The DNA of the CDR3 is TGTGCCAGCAGCGTAGTTCCAGCCAACTATGGCTACACCTTC. It yields the protein CASSVVPANYGYTF. The chain couples TRBV9 to TRBJ1-2; D remains ambiguous. Trimming shortened V by 0 bases and J by 2 bases, and 8 bases separated the two germline ends. Looked up from germline, CDR1 is SGDLS and CDR2 is YYNGEE. The CDR3 has 14 residues.

This clone was seen a handful of times. V gene TRBV28 combines with J gene TRBJ2-5; 9 positions match TRBD2. The CDR3 runs 15 residues. Germline CDR1 reads MDHEN; CDR2 reads SYDVKM. Trimming cost V 7 bases and J 5 bases; bases outside gene matches: 11. CDR3 in amino acids: CASNKAAGGGETQYF. The CDR3 DNA follows: TGTGCCAGCAATAAGGCAGCGGGGGGTGGGGAGACCCAGTACTTC.

The rearrangement uses TRBV11-3 and TRBJ2-7; no firm D call. The CDR3 loop spans 14 amino acids. V lost 3 bases to trimming and J lost 0 bases, with 9 bases between them. Germline CDR1 and CDR2: SGHNT and YENEEA. CDR3 coding DNA: TGTGCCAGCAGCTTGGATCCGAGCTCCTACGAGCAGTACTTC. Translation: CASSLDPSSYEQYF.

This clone turned up a few times. The V and J genes are TRBV11-3 and TRBJ2-1; 7 nucleotides align to TRBD2. Losses at the gene ends were 5 bases for V and 1 base for J; bases not matched to a gene: 8. The CDR3 loop spans 16 amino acids. CDR1 is SGHNT and CDR2 is YENEEA in the germline V gene. The CDR3 sequence: CASSEVLAVSYNEQFF. The DNA for the CDR3 is TGTGCCAGCAGCGAAGTCCTAGCGGTTTCCTACAATGAGCAGTTCTTC.

This chain connects TRBV18 to TRBJ2-3, with TRBD1 identical over 7 bases. Germline lookup yields CDR1 KGHSH and CDR2 LQKENI. The trim removed 8 bases at V and 6 bases at J, leaving 8 bases unmatched. CDR3 size: 13 residues. The DNA of the CDR3 is TGTGCCAGCCAGGGACAGCCAAGGGATACGCAGTATTTT. Protein: CASQGQPRDTQYF.

This clone was recorded a few times. The J gene is TRBJ2-1, the V gene TRBV19; perhaps TRBD2 as D (6 bases). Per the germline V gene, CDR1 is LNHDA and CDR2 is SQIVND (reference sequence). This CDR3 spans 15 amino acids. V gave up 6 bases and J gave up 7 bases, with 19 bases separating them. Here the CDR3 reads CASSKPGLGPNEQFF. The CDR3 nucleotides are TGTGCCAGTAGCAAGCCGGGACTCGGACCTAATGAGCAGTTCTTC.

This chain joins TRBV11-3 and TRBJ2-1, with 9 bases identical to TRBD2. Germline lookup yields CDR1 SGHNT and CDR2 YENEEA. Losses at the gene ends were 3 bases for V and 4 bases for J; bases not matched to a gene: 13. The CDR3 is 18 residues long. The CDR3 sequence is CASSFIAGVELNYNEQFF. CDR3 bases: TGTGCCAGCAGCTTTATAGCGGGAGTTGAATTAAATTACAATGAGCAGTTCTTC.